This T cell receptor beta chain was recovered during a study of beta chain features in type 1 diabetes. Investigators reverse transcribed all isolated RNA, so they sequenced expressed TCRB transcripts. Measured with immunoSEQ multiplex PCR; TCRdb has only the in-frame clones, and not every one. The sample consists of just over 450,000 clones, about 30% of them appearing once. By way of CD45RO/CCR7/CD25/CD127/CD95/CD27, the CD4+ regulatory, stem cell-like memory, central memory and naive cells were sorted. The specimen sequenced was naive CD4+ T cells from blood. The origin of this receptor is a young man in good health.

CDR3 DNA: TGTGCCAGCAGTGGTTTGTCTAGGAGGGAGACCCAGTACTTC. Its protein product is CASSGLSRRETQYF. The chain uses TRBV2 and TRBJ2-5; a possible D gene is TRBD2 (5 bases). Trimming left V 4 bases short and J 5 bases short, with 14 bases between. Germline loops: CDR1 SNHLY, CDR2 FYNNEI. This CDR3 has 14 amino acids. Drawing the rest from reference TRBV2 and TRBJ2-5, the complete variable domain is EPEVTQTPSHQVTQMGQEVILRCVPISNHLYFYWYRQILGQKVEFLVSFYNNEISEKSEIFDDQFSVERPDGSNFTLKIRSTKLEDSAMYFCASSGLSRRETQYFGPGTRLLVL.